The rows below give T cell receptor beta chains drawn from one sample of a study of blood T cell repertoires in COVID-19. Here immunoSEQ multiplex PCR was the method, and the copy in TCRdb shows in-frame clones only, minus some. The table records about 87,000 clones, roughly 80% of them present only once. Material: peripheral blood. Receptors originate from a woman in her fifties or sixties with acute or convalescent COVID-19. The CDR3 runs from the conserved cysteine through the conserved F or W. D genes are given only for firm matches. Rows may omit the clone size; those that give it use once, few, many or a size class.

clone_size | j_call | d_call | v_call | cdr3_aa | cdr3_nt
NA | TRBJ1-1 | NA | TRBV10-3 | CAISERQGLGNTEAFF | TGTGCCATCAGTGAGCGGCAGGGGTTAGGAAACACTGAAGCTTTCTTT
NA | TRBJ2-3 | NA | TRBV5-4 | CASSLASDTQYF | TGTGCCAGCAGCTTGGCTTCCGATACGCAGTATTTT
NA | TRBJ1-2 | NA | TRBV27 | CASSIGGDYGYTF | TGTGCCAGCAGCATAGGGGGGGATTATGGCTACACCTTC
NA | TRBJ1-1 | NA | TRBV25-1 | CASRGGTEAFF | TGTGCCAGCAGAGGGGGTACTGAAGCTTTCTTT
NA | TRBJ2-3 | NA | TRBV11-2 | CASSLGTAGTQYF | TGTGCCAGCAGCTTAGGTACAGCTGGTACGCAGTATTTT
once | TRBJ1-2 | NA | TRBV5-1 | CASSLGQGINGYTF | TGCGCCAGCAGCTTGGGGCAGGGAATCAATGGCTACACCTTC
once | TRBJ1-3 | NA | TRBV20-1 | CSAVGVNTIYF | TGCAGTGCGGTCGGGGTCAACACCATATATTTT
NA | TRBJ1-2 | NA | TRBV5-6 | CASSLGRGPYGYTF | TGTGCCAGCAGCTTGGGCAGGGGACCCTATGGCTACACCTTC
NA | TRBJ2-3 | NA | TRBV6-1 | CASSEYDNFGTPGRYTQYF | TGTGCCAGCAGTGAATACGATAATTTCGGGACTCCCGGACGTTATACGCAGTATTTT
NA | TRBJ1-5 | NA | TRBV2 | CATKNQVNQPQHF | TGTGCCACCAAGAACCAGGTCAATCAGCCCCAGCATTTT
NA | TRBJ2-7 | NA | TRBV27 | CASRGQPYEQYF | TGTGCCAGCAGGGGGCAGCCTTACGAGCAGTACTTC
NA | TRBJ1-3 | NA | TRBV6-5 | CASSYAANSGNTIYF | TGTGCCAGCAGTTACGCGGCGAACTCTGGAAACACCATATATTTT
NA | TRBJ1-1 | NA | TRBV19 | CASSSTKGTEAFF | TGTGCCAGTAGTTCGACAAAGGGGACTGAAGCTTTCTTT
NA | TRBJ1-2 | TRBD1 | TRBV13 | CASTQGGAYGYTF | TGTGCCAGCACCCAGGGGGGCGCCTATGGCTACACCTTC
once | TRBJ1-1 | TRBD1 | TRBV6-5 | CASSYSNDRGLAFF | TGTGCCAGCAGTTACTCGAACGACAGGGGTTTAGCTTTCTTT
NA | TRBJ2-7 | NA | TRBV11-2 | CASSLFSGGYEQYF | TGTGCCAGCAGCTTGTTCTCAGGGGGGTACGAGCAGTACTTC
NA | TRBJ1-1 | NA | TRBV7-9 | CASSPPLNTEAFF | TGTGCCAGCAGCCCCCCGTTGAACACTGAAGCTTTCTTT
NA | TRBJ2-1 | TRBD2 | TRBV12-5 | CASGLLAGGPHNEQFF | TGTGCTAGTGGTCTCTTAGCGGGGGGGCCCCACAATGAGCAGTTCTTC
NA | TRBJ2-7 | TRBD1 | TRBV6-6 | CASTEGGQGAYEQYF | TGTGCCAGCACCGAAGGCGGACAGGGGGCCTACGAGCAGTACTTC
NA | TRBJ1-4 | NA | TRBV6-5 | CASARSNEKLFF | TGTGCCAGCGCCAGGTCCAATGAAAAACTGTTTTTT
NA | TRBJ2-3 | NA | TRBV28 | CASSTLGRGDTQYF | TGTGCCAGCAGTACCCTGGGGAGGGGGGATACGCAGTATTTT
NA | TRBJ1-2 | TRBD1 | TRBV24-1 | CATSPGQGDYGYTF | TGTGCCACCAGCCCGGGACAGGGGGACTATGGCTACACCTTC
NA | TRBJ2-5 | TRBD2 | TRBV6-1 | CASSELAGGPQETQYF | TGTGCCAGCAGTGAACTAGCGGGGGGGCCCCAAGAGACCCAGTACTTC
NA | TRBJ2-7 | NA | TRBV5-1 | CASSPRAAYEQYF | TGCGCCAGCAGCCCCAGGGCTGCCTACGAGCAGTACTTC
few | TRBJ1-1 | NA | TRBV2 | CASNQGNFILDEAFF | TGTGCCAGCAATCAGGGGAATTTTATACTTGATGAAGCTTTCTTT
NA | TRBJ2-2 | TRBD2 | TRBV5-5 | CASSFALAGGNTGELFF | TGTGCCAGCAGCTTCGCTCTTGCGGGGGGGAACACCGGGGAGCTGTTTTTT
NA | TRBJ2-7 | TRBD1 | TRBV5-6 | CASWDSLIYEQYF | TGTGCCAGCTGGGACAGCCTAATCTACGAGCAGTACTTC
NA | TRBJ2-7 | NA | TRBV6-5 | CASSPKGGPPYEQYF | TGTGCCAGCAGTCCAAAGGGGGGGCCCCCCTACGAGCAGTACTTC
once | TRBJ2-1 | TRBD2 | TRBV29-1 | CSVEVVAGEEQFF | TGCAGCGTTGAAGTGGTAGCGGGTGAGGAGCAGTTCTTC
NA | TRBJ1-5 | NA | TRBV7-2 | CASSLVPNQPQHF | TGTGCCAGCAGCTTAGTCCCAAATCAGCCCCAGCATTTT
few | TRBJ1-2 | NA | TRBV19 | CASRPRQGNGYGYTF | TGTGCCAGTAGACCAAGGCAGGGGAATGGCTATGGCTACACCTTC
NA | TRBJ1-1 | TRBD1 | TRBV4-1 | CASSQPTGRNTEAFF | TGCGCCAGCAGCCAACCGACAGGGCGAAACACTGAAGCTTTCTTT
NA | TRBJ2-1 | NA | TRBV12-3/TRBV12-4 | CASSSDSYPFF | TGTGCCAGCAGTTCGGACTCCTATCCGTTCTTC
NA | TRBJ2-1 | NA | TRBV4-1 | CASSQGQGFDEQFF | TGCGCCAGCAGCCAAGGGCAGGGGTTCGATGAGCAGTTCTTC
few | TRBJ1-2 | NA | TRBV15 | CATSRDVMRSYGYTF | TGTGCCACCAGCAGAGATGTAATGAGGAGCTATGGCTACACCTTC
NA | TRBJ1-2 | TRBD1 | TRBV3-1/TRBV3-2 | CASSRQGNYGYTF | TGTGCCAGCAGCCGACAGGGGAACTATGGCTACACCTTC
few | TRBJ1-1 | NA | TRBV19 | CASSTMPARNTEAFF | TGTGCCAGTAGTACTATGCCAGCTAGGAACACTGAAGCTTTCTTT
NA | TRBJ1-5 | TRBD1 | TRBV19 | CASSVRDRVIGQPQHF | TGTGCCAGTAGTGTCCGGGACAGGGTAATCGGTCAGCCCCAGCATTTT